This T cell receptor beta chain was documented in a study of T cell responses to AZD1222 COVID-19 vaccine. Study-wide background: Pooled in the analysis were second doses at about 4 or about 12 weeks. The study's findings and limits: Clonal diversity was possibly underestimated; the donors were predominantly white British and more often female. Scientists sampled the repertoires only once the peak T cell response had passed.

Germline assignment: CDR1 ENHRY and CDR2 SYGVKD. The germline V and J ends were trimmed by 7 bases and 8 bases, with 12 bases remaining between them. The CDR3 is 13 amino acids. Generated by immunoSEQ multiplex PCR, the TCRdb table keeps only in-frame clones and is missing some. The table has 95,000 to 150,000 clones, 80% to 90% seen once. On this clone: What it recognizes is unknown.

The V call is TRBV10-3, the J call TRBJ1-6; D uncertain. Sequences were derived from peripheral blood, sampled on day 0 of AZD1222 vaccination. The TCR sequence derives from an adult in good health. CDR3: CAIKTPGDSPLHF. In nucleotides, the CDR3 is TGTGCCATCAAGACCCCCGGGGATTCACCCCTCCACTTT.